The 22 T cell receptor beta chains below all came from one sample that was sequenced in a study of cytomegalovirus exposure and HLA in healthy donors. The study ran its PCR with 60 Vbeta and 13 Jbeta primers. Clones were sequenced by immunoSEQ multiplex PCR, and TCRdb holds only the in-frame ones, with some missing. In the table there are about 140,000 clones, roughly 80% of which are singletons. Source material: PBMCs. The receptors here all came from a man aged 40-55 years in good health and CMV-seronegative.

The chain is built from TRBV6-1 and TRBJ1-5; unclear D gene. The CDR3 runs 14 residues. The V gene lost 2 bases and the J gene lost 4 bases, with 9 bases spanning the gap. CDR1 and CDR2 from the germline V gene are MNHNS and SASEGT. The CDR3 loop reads CASSEISVNQPQHF. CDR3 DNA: TGTGCCAGCAGTGAAATTTCAGTTAATCAGCCCCAGCATTTT.

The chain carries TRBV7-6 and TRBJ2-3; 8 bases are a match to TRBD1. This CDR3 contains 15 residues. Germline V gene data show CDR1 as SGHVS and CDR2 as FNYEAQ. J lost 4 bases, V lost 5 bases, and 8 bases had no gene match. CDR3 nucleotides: TGTGCCAGCAGCCCGGACAGGGCGGACGCAGATACGCAGTATTTT. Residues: CASSPDRADADTQYF.

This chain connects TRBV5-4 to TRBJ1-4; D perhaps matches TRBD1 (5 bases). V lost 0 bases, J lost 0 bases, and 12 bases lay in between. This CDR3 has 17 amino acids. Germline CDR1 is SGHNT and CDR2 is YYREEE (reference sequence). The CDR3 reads CASSLGQQYATNEKLFF. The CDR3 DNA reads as TGTGCCAGCAGCTTGGGACAGCAATATGCAACTAATGAAAAACTGTTTTTT.

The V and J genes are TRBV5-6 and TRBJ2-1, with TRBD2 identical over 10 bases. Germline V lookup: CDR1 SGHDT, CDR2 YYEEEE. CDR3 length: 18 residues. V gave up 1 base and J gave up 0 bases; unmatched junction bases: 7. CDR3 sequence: CASSLINSGGSSYNEQFF. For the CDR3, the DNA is TGTGCCAGCAGCTTGATCAATAGCGGGGGGAGCTCCTACAATGAGCAGTTCTTC.

CDR3 nucleotide sequence: TGTGCCAGCAGCGTAGGCCGGGACTACGAGCAGTACTTC. This codes for CASSVGRDYEQYF. J is TRBJ2-7 and V is TRBV9; possibly TRBD2 for D (5 bases). V gave up 0 bases and J gave up 3 bases, with 7 bases separating them. The CDR3 spans 13 residues. Germline CDR1 SGDLS, CDR2 YYNGEE.

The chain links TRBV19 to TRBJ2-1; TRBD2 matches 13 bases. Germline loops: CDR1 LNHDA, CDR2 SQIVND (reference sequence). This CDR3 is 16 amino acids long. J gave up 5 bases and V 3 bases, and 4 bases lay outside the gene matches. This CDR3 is CASSIRLAGGNNEQFF. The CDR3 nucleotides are TGTGCCAGTAGTATCAGACTAGCGGGGGGAAACAATGAGCAGTTCTTC.

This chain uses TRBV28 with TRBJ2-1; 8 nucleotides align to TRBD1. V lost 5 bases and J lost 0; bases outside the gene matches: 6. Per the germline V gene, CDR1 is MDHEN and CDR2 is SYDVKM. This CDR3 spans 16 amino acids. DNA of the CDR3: TGTGCCAGCAGTGCCGGACAGGGTAGCTCCTACAATGAGCAGTTCTTC. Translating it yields CASSAGQGSSYNEQFF.

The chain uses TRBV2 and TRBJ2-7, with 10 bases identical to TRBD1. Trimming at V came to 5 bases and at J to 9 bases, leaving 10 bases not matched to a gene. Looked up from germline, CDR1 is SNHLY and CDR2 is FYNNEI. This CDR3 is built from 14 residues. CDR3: CASSLGTGAGWQYF. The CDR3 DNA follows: TGTGCCAGCAGTCTCGGGACAGGGGCAGGGTGGCAGTACTTC. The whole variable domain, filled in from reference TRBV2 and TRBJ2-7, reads EPEVTQTPSHQVTQMGQEVILRCVPISNHLYFYWYRQILGQKVEFLVSFYNNEISEKSEIFDDQFSVERPDGSNFTLKIRSTKLEDSAMYFCASSLGTGAGWQYFGPGTRLTVT.

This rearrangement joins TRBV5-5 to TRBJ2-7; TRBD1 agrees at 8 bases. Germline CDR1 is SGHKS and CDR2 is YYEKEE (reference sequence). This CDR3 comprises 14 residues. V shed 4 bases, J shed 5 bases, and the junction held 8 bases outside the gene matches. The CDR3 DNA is TGTGCCAGCAGCACCCGGACAGGGAAGGACGAGCAGTACTTC. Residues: CASSTRTGKDEQYF.

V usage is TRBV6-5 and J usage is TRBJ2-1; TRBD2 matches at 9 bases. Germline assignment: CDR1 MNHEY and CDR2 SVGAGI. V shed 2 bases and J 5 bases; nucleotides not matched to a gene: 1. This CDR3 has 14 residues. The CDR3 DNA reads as TGTGCCAGCAGTTACGCGGGGGGGCACAATGAGCAGTTCTTC. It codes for CASSYAGGHNEQFF.

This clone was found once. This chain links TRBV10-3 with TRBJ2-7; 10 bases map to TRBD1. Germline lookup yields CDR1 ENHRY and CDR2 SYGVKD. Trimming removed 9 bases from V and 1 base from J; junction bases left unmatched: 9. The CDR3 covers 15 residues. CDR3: CAIGADRGGSYEQYF. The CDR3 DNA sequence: TGTGCCATTGGGGCGGACAGGGGGGGTTCCTACGAGCAGTACTTC.

CDR3 protein: CAWSVLQNTGELFF. The CDR3 DNA reads TGTGCCTGGAGTGTACTTCAGAACACCGGGGAGCTGTTTTTT. The chain recombines TRBV30 with TRBJ2-2; unclear D gene. V lost 0 bases to trimming and J lost 1 base, with 6 bases between them. This CDR3 spans 14 amino acids. The germline V gene has CDR1 GTSNPN and CDR2 SVGIG (reference sequence). Complete variable domain (other parts from reference TRBV30 and TRBJ2-2): SQTIHQWPATLVQPVGSPLSLECTVEGTSNPNLYWYRQAAGRGLQLLFYSVGIGQISSEVPQNLSASRPQDRQFILSSKKLLLSDSGFYLCAWSVLQNTGELFFGEGSRLTVL.

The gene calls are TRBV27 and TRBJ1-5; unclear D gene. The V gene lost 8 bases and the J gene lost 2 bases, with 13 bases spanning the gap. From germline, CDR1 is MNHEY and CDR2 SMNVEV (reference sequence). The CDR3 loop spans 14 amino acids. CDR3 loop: CASAGPVGNQPQHF. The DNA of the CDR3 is TGTGCCAGCGCTGGTCCGGTTGGCAATCAGCCCCAGCATTTT.

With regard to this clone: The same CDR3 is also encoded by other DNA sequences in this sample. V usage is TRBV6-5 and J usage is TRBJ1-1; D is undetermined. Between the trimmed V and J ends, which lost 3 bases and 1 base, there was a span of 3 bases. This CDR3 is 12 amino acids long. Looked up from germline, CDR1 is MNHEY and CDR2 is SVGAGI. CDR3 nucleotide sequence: TGTGCCAGCAGTTATAGGAACACTGAAGCTTTCTTT. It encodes CASSYRNTEAFF.

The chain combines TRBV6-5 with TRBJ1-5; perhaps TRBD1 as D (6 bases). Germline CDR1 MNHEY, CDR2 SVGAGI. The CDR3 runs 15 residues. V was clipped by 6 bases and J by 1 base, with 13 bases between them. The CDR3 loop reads CASSLSRGSNQPQHF. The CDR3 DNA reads TGTGCCAGCAGCCTATCTAGGGGGAGCAATCAGCCCCAGCATTTT.

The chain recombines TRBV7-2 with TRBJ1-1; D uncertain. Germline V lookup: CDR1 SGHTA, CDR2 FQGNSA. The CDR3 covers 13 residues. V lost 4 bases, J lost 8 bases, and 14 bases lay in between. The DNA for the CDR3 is TGTGCCAGCAGCTCGGCCCGGGGTACGGAAGCTTTCTTT. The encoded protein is CASSSARGTEAFF.

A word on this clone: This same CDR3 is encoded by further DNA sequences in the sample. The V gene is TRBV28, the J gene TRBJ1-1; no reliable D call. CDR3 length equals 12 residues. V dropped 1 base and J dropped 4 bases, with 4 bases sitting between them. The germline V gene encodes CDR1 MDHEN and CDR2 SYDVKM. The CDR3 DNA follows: TGTGCCAGCAGTTTATCAGTCACTGAAGCTTTCTTT. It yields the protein CASSLSVTEAFF.

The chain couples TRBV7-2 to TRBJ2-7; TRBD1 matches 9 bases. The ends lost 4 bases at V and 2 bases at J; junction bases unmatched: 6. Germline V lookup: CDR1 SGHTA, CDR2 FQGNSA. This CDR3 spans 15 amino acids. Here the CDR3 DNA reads TGTGCCAGCAGCTCAGGACAGGGGTCGACCTACGAGCAGTACTTC. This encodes CASSSGQGSTYEQYF.

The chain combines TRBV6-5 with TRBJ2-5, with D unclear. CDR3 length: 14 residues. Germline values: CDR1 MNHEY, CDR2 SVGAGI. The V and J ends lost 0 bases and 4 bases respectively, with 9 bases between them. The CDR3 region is CASSYSRLVETQYF. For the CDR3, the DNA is TGTGCCAGCAGTTACTCGCGGCTAGTAGAGACCCAGTACTTC.

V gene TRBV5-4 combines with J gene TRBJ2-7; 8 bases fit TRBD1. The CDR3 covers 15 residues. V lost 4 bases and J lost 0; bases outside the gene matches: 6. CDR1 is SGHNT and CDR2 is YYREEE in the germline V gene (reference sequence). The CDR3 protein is CASSPRDRSSYEQYF. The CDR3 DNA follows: TGTGCCAGCAGCCCCCGGGACAGGAGCTCCTACGAGCAGTACTTC.

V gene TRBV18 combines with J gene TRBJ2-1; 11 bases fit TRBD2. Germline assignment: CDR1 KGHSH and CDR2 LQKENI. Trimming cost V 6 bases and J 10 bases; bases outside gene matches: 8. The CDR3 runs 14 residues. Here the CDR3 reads CASSGTSGLREQFF. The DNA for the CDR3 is TGTGCCAGCTCGGGGACTAGCGGTCTCAGGGAGCAGTTCTTC.

This CDR3 reads CASSQNVQAPYNEQFF. The CDR3 DNA reads TGCGCCAGCAGCCAAAACGTCCAAGCCCCCTACAATGAGCAGTTCTTC. This sequence joins TRBV4-1 and TRBJ2-1, with D hard to call. This CDR3 is built from 16 residues. CDR1 is MGHRA, CDR2 YSYEKL, per germline. V was clipped by 2 bases and J by 2 bases, with 13 bases between them.